The 17 T cell receptor beta chains reported below all come from one sample, sequenced in a study of T-cell reconstitution after alpha-beta-depleted transplantation in children. Unique molecular identifiers were incorporated into the prepared TCRbeta library. Each CDR3 protein is one row after TCRdb ran MiXCR on the PCR reads. The sample has roughly 790,000 distinct CDR3 sequences, around 17% seen once. The sequencing used PBMCs, mostly from graft donor cells, collected 360 days after TCRalphabeta/CD19-depleted stem cell transplant. All receptors come from a male patient between 5 and 17 years old who had a stem cell transplant for acute lymphoblastic leukemia, so the T cells may come from the graft donor.

This chain joins TRBV20-1 and TRBJ2-5; the D call may be TRBD1 or TRBD2 (5 bases each). Trimming stripped 6 bases from V and 5 bases from J, with 13 bases between. Per germline, CDR1 DFQATT and CDR2 SNEGSKA (reference sequence). The CDR3 runs 12 residues. The CDR3 DNA follows: TGCAGTGCAAGGATGGGGGACGAGACCCAGTACTTC. Translating gives CSARMGDETQYF.

In its sample, this clonotype was seen a few times. V is TRBV5-1 and J is TRBJ2-3; 9 bases are a match to TRBD2. Per the germline V gene, CDR1 is SGHRS and CDR2 is YFSETQ. This CDR3 has 14 amino acids. With 7 bases clipped from V and 2 bases from J, the junction kept 5 bases outside the gene matches. The CDR3 here is CASWGGRATDTQYF. The CDR3 DNA reads TGCGCCAGCTGGGGCGGGAGGGCCACAGATACGCAGTATTTT.

This rearrangement joins TRBV25-1 to TRBJ2-1, with 8 bases aligning to TRBD1. The CDR3 contains 15 residues. From germline, CDR1 is MGHDK and CDR2 SYGVNS. The J segment lost 6 bases and the V segment lost 4 bases, leaving 8 bases of the junction unmatched. CDR3 coding DNA: TGTGCCAGCAGTGTAACAGGGGGTCTAGGCAATGAGCAGTTCTTC. This sequence encodes CASSVTGGLGNEQFF.

The chain combines TRBV5-1 with TRBJ2-1; maybe TRBD1 (6 bases). The CDR3 runs 15 residues. Germline V lookup: CDR1 SGHRS, CDR2 YFSETQ. Trimming pared 2 bases from V and 2 bases from J, leaving 11 bases between. CDR3 residues: CASSLPQGPYNEQFF. The CDR3 nucleotides read TGCGCCAGCAGCTTACCTCAGGGGCCCTACAATGAGCAGTTCTTC.

The chain uses TRBV6-1 and TRBJ2-7; TRBD1 matches 9 bases. This CDR3 comprises 16 residues. Per germline, CDR1 MNHNS and CDR2 SASEGT. The junction had 11 bases not matched to a gene; V was cut back by 3 bases and J by 5 bases. CDR3 DNA sequence: TGTGCCAGCAGTGAGAACAGGGGGCCGAAGTGGAACGAGCAGTACTTC. Translating it yields CASSENRGPKWNEQYF.

This clonotype was recorded many times. The rearrangement joins TRBV5-1 to TRBJ2-2; TRBD1 is a possible D gene (6 bases). Germline V gene data show CDR1 as SGHRS and CDR2 as YFSETQ. V was cut by 6 bases and J by 7 bases, with 13 bases left in between. This CDR3 region has 13 residues. The DNA of the CDR3 is TGCGCCAGCACCCAAGGACAGTACGGGGAGCTGTTTTTT. Its translation: CASTQGQYGELFF.

This clonotype was recorded a few times. V gene TRBV19 combines with J gene TRBJ2-7; maybe TRBD2 (6 bases). Germline assignment: CDR1 LNHDA and CDR2 SQIVND (reference sequence). The germline V and J ends were trimmed by 4 bases and 4 bases, with 8 bases remaining between them. CDR3 length: 12 amino acids. CDR3 bases: TGTGCCAGTAGTACGGCGGGATACGAGCAGTACTTC. Amino acids: CASSTAGYEQYF.

The chain couples TRBV2 to TRBJ1-1; weak D call: TRBD1 (6 bases). Germline V gene data show CDR1 as SNHLY and CDR2 as FYNNEI. The germline V and J ends were trimmed by 6 bases and 1 base, with 18 bases remaining between them. The CDR3 consists of 16 residues. The CDR3 DNA reads as TGTGCCAGCAGCCTCCATGGGGGCCCTACGAACACTGAAGCTTTCTTT. Protein product: CASSLHGGPTNTEAFF. The full variable domain, rest sourced from reference TRBV2 and TRBJ1-1, is EPEVTQTPSHQVTQMGQEVILRCVPISNHLYFYWYRQILGQKVEFLVSFYNNEISEKSEIFDDQFSVERPDGSNFTLKIRSTKLEDSAMYFCASSLHGGPTNTEAFFGQGTRLTVV.

In its sample, this clonotype was seen many times. The V call is TRBV4-1, the J call TRBJ2-2; D is perhaps TRBD1 (6 bases). This CDR3 region has 17 residues. Germline loops: CDR1 MGHRA, CDR2 YSYEKL. Trimming shortened V by 1 base and J by 3 bases, and 15 bases separated the two germline ends. In nucleotides, the CDR3 is TGCGCCAGCAGCCAAGTCGTGGCAGGGGTGTACACCGGGGAGCTGTTTTTT. Translated: CASSQVVAGVYTGELFF.

This clonotype occurred a few times. CDR3 nucleotides: TGTGCCAGCAGCCCGGGAGGGGGAGCCCAGTACTTC. It specifies CASSPGGGAQYF. V usage is TRBV5-4 and J usage is TRBJ2-5; 8 nucleotides match TRBD2. V was clipped by 4 bases and J by 9 bases; unmatched bases: 5. Germline assignment: CDR1 SGHNT and CDR2 YYREEE (reference sequence). The CDR3 runs 12 residues.

The table lists this clonotype with a few counts. The V call is TRBV5-6, the J call TRBJ2-7; TRBD2 matches at 9 bases. CDR3 length equals 15 residues. The V gene's germline CDR1 is SGHDT and CDR2 YYEEEE. V was clipped by 3 bases and J by 3 bases; unmatched bases: 7. The CDR3 DNA is TGTGCCAGCAGCTGGGATAGCGGGAGAAACTACGAGCAGTACTTC. This translates into CASSWDSGRNYEQYF.

This clonotype was seen repeatedly, ten times or more. As DNA, the CDR3 is TGCAGCGTTGGAGGGGGACCCTCTGGAAACACCATATATTTT. This translates into CSVGGGPSGNTIYF. The J gene is TRBJ1-3, the V gene TRBV29-1, with D perhaps matching TRBD1 (6 bases). Trimming stripped 4 bases from V and 0 bases from J, with 10 bases between. The germline V gene has CDR1 SQVTM and CDR2 ANQGSEA. The CDR3 is 14 residues long. Complete variable domain (other parts from reference TRBV29-1 and TRBJ1-3): SAVISQKPSRDICQRGTSLTIQCQVDSQVTMMFWYRQQPGQSLTLIATANQGSEATYESGFVIDKFPISRPNLTFSTLTVSNMSPEDSSIYLCSVGGGPSGNTIYFGEGSWLTVV.

In this sample, this clonotype turned up a few times. The chain employs TRBV20-1 and TRBJ2-7; 11 nucleotides align to TRBD2. Germline-derived CDR1 and CDR2 are DFQATT and SNEGSKA (reference sequence). After removal of 2 bases from V and 3 bases from J, the junction contained 12 bases not matched to a gene. The CDR3 sequence is 17 residues long. CDR3 loop: CSARPRLAGFPYYEQYF. The CDR3 DNA is TGCAGTGCTAGACCCAGACTAGCGGGATTTCCCTACTACGAGCAGTACTTC.

This clonotype was counted only a few times. The rearrangement links TRBV5-1 to TRBJ2-5; 9 bases match TRBD1. Germline CDR1 SGHRS, CDR2 YFSETQ. With V trimmed by 6 bases and J by 2 bases, 8 bases remained unmatched. The CDR3 loop spans 15 amino acids. The CDR3 DNA sequence: TGCGCCAGCATCCTTTATGGACAGGGGCAAGAGACCCAGTACTTC. It translates to CASILYGQGQETQYF.

This clonotype was seen more than once but under ten times. The rearrangement joins TRBV28 to TRBJ2-7; 8 nucleotides align to TRBD1. Germline V CDR1 and CDR2: MDHEN, SYDVKM. This CDR3 is built from 17 residues. V lost 3 bases to trimming and J lost 0 bases; unmatched junction nucleotides: 10. CDR3 nucleotide sequence: TGTGCCAGCAGTTTCCCCGGACAGGGTATCTCCTCCTACGAGCAGTACTTC. It specifies CASSFPGQGISSYEQYF.

This chain joins TRBV20-1 and TRBJ2-7; D perhaps matches TRBD2 (5 bases). The V end was cut by 8 bases, the J end by 7 bases, with 30 bases between. Germline CDR1 DFQATT, CDR2 SNEGSKA (reference sequence). The CDR3 covers 16 residues. CDR3: CSPPPLPAGTFGEQYF. CDR3 DNA: TGCAGTCCCCCTCCTCTCCCGGCGGGCACCTTTGGGGAGCAGTACTTC.

The chain recombines TRBV12-3 or TRBV12-4 with TRBJ2-1; 7 bases fit TRBD2. The CDR3 extends over 15 amino acids. The trim removed 3 bases at V and 7 bases at J, leaving 9 bases unmatched. In DNA, the CDR3 is TGTGCCAGCAGTTTTGGGGGGGGGTCGGGGAATGAGCAGTTCTTC. It specifies CASSFGGGSGNEQFF.